Listed below are T cell receptor beta chains from one sample, sequenced in a study of human CD4 T cells and Enterobacteriaceae. This table comes from immunoSEQ multiplex PCR, and its TCRdb copy is limited to in-frame clones, with some not included. The top ten clones hold around 1.7% of a sample with about 29,000 clones, roughly 79% of them seen once. The sequenced sample was memory CD4+ T cells from blood. These receptors were collected from a human donor in good health. The CDR3 runs from the conserved cysteine through the conserved F or W. D genes are given only for firm matches. Where a row states a size, it is once, few, many or the class of an expanded clone; other rows omit it.

TRBV11-2	13	TRBJ2-7	TRBD2	NA	TGTGCCAGCAGTACTAGCGGGAGGAACGAGCAGTACTTC	CASSTSGRNEQYF
TRBV5-1	14	TRBJ1-1	NA	NA	TGCGCCAGCAGCAGTAGGGCAGGGGAAAAGGAAGCTTTCTTT	CASSSRAGEKEAFF
TRBV7-6	13	TRBJ2-1	NA	NA	TGTGCCAGCAGCTTGGACTACCGCGGAGAGCAGTTCTTC	CASSLDYRGEQFF
TRBV28	16	TRBJ1-5	NA	NA	TGTGCCAGCAGTTTAGGACCCGGTCTGGGCAATCAGCCCCAGCATTTT	CASSLGPGLGNQPQHF
TRBV2	11	TRBJ2-2	NA	NA	TGTGCCAGCAGTTATGCCGGGGAGCTGTTTTTT	CASSYAGELFF
TRBV30	13	TRBJ1-1	NA	NA	TGTGCCTGGAGTGTACAGGGCGTACATCAAGCTTTCTTT	CAWSVQGVHQAFF
TRBV10-3	15	TRBJ1-4	NA	NA	TGTGCCATCAGTGAGTCGACATCATTTGCTGAAAAACTGTTTTTT	CAISESTSFAEKLFF
TRBV19	15	TRBJ1-1	NA	NA	TGTGCCAGTAGTAGAGTACAAGTGGTGAACACTGAAGCTTTCTTT	CASSRVQVVNTEAFF
TRBV5-1	15	TRBJ2-7	TRBD1	once	TGCGCCAGCAGCTTGGGGGGACAGCCTTCCGACGAGCAGTACTTC	CASSLGGQPSDEQYF
TRBV9	14	TRBJ1-1	NA	NA	TGTGCCAGCAACCCTGCCAGGGGGAACACTGAAGCTTTCTTT	CASNPARGNTEAFF
TRBV27	16	TRBJ2-1	TRBD2	NA	TGTGCCAGCAGTACCCCTAGCGGGATAAGTGGGTATGAGCAGTTCTTC	CASSTPSGISGYEQFF
TRBV5-4	13	TRBJ1-3	NA	NA	TGTGCCAGCACTCGTGCGGGGAGGAACACCATATATTTT	CASTRAGRNTIYF
TRBV5-4	13	TRBJ2-1	NA	once	TGTGCCAGCAACGCAGGGGTCTACAATGAGCAGTTCTTC	CASNAGVYNEQFF
TRBV11-2	13	TRBJ1-2	NA	NA	TGTGCCAGCAGCTTAGGGGTGGGCTATGGCTACACCTTC	CASSLGVGYGYTF
TRBV5-1	16	TRBJ2-1	NA	once	TGCGCCAGCAGCTTGGGAGTGGGACTGGGAAGAAATGAGCAGTTCTTC	CASSLGVGLGRNEQFF
TRBV5-6	14	TRBJ1-4	NA	NA	TGTGCCAGCAGCTTGGAACGCCAGAATGAAAAACTGTTTTTT	CASSLERQNEKLFF
TRBV5-6	16	TRBJ2-7	NA	NA	TGTGCCAGCAGCCCAATGGGGGGCCTCGCGAGGGGCGAGCAGTACTTC	CASSPMGGLARGEQYF
TRBV10-3	15	TRBJ2-5	NA	NA	TGTGCCATCACTGCTGATGGGGGTCTCCAAGAGACCCAGTACTTC	CAITADGGLQETQYF
TRBV5-4	15	TRBJ2-4	NA	NA	TGTGCCAGCAGCTTTGGGGCGGTATCGGGAAACATTCAGTACTTC	CASSFGAVSGNIQYF
TRBV9	15	TRBJ1-3	NA	NA	TGTGCCAGCAGCGTAGAGGCAGGGGTTGGAAACACCATATATTTT	CASSVEAGVGNTIYF
TRBV5-4	15	TRBJ2-1	TRBD1	NA	TGTGCCAGCAGCGTCCAGGGGGCGAGGTACAATGAGCAGTTCTTC	CASSVQGARYNEQFF
TRBV29-1	14	TRBJ2-1	TRBD2	NA	TGCAGCGTGGGGACTAGCGGGAGAAGCAATGAGCAGTTCTTC	CSVGTSGRSNEQFF
TRBV9	15	TRBJ2-7	TRBD1	NA	TGTGCCAGCAGCGTAGCAACAGGGGGTTTGTACGAGCAGTACTTC	CASSVATGGLYEQYF
TRBV18	14	TRBJ1-1	NA	once	TGTGCCAGCTCACCGGCAGGGGTGAACACTGAAGCTTTCTTT	CASSPAGVNTEAFF
TRBV27	14	TRBJ1-2	NA	NA	TGTGCCAGCAGTTTATCGAGCCAGGGCCATGGCTACACCTTC	CASSLSSQGHGYTF
TRBV5-1	15	TRBJ2-7	TRBD1	NA	TGCGCCAGCAGCACGGCCCCGACAGGGGGCTACGAGCAGTACTTC	CASSTAPTGGYEQYF
TRBV4-1	15	TRBJ2-3	NA	NA	TGCGCCAGCAGCGAACGGGACACCTCTCAAGGTTCGCAGTATTTT	CASSERDTSQGSQYF
TRBV6-5	15	TRBJ2-7	NA	NA	TGTGCCAGCAGTTACTCGTTGGCAGGGGCCTACGAGCAGTACTTC	CASSYSLAGAYEQYF
TRBV5-8	14	TRBJ1-5	TRBD1	NA	TGTGCCAGCAGCCTAGGGACAGGTATTCAGCCCCAGCATTTT	CASSLGTGIQPQHF
TRBV18	16	TRBJ1-3	NA	NA	TGTGCCAGCTCACCACCGGCAGGCGGAACTGGAAACACCATATATTTT	CASSPPAGGTGNTIYF
TRBV2	13	TRBJ2-3	NA	NA	TGTGCCAGCAGGGGGGCAGGGACAGATACGCAGTATTTT	CASRGAGTDTQYF
TRBV2	13	TRBJ2-7	NA	few	TGTGCCAGCGGGCCTGGAGGAGCTACGAAGCAGTACTTC	CASGPGGATKQYF
TRBV7-2	13	TRBJ2-5	NA	NA	TGTGCCAGCAGCCCTTCATACCAAGAGACCCAGTACTTC	CASSPSYQETQYF
TRBV4-1	12	TRBJ1-1	NA	NA	TGCGCCAGCAGAGGGGGTGGCACTGAAGCTTTCTTT	CASRGGGTEAFF
TRBV7-2	15	TRBJ2-3	NA	NA	TGTGCCAGCAGCTTCGGCTCTAGCGGCACAGATACGCAGTATTTT	CASSFGSSGTDTQYF
TRBV6-1	19	TRBJ2-7	TRBD2	NA	TGTGCCAGCAGTGAGGGGAGACTAGCGGGAGTAATCACCCGCTACGAGCAGTACTTC	CASSEGRLAGVITRYEQYF
TRBV5-1	16	TRBJ2-1	TRBD2	few	TGCGCCAGCAGCTTGGGGCATGCGGGGGATAGAGATGAGCAGTTCTTC	CASSLGHAGDRDEQFF
TRBV6-4	15	TRBJ2-2	NA	few	TGTGCCAGCAGTAATACAGGGAGGGGCACCGGGGAGCTGTTTTTT	CASSNTGRGTGELFF
TRBV19	14	TRBJ1-2	NA	NA	TGTGCCAGTAGTACCTCTAGGGGGGCCTATGGCTACACCTTC	CASSTSRGAYGYTF
TRBV7-2	15	TRBJ2-7	NA	NA	TGTGCCAGCACGGGCGGGCCAGGGAATGCCTACGAGCAGTACTTC	CASTGGPGNAYEQYF
TRBV7-7	14	TRBJ1-2	NA	NA	TGTGCCAGCAGCCCCCTGGGGACTGGCTATGGCTACACCTTC	CASSPLGTGYGYTF
TRBV28	11	TRBJ2-3	NA	NA	TGTGCCAGCAGTCAGGCAGATACGCAGTATTTT	CASSQADTQYF
TRBV19	15	TRBJ1-5	TRBD1	few	TGTGCCAGTAGTGGGACAGGAGGAGTTCATCAGCCCCAGCATTTT	CASSGTGGVHQPQHF
TRBV30	15	TRBJ2-3	NA	NA	TGTGCCTGGAGTGTAGGCTCGAGCGGGACAGATACGCAGTATTTT	CAWSVGSSGTDTQYF
TRBV29-1	12	TRBJ1-2	NA	NA	TGCAGCGTTGTAGGGTTCCCTGTTGGCTACACCTTC	CSVVGFPVGYTF
TRBV30	17	TRBJ1-4	TRBD1	NA	TGTGCCTGGAGTGTATTCCCGAGGGGGCCCGAGGATGAAAAACTGTTTTTT	CAWSVFPRGPEDEKLFF
TRBV18	15	TRBJ2-7	NA	NA	TGTGCCAGCTCACCCCAGGGACCCACCTCCGGCGAGCAGTACTTC	CASSPQGPTSGEQYF
TRBV5-1	16	TRBJ2-3	NA	NA	TGCGCCAGCAGCCCGGACTATAGCGGAACCACAGATACGCAGTATTTT	CASSPDYSGTTDTQYF
TRBV28	14	TRBJ2-7	NA	NA	TGTGCCAGCAAGGGTAACATTCCAATACACGAGCAGTACTTC	CASKGNIPIHEQYF
TRBV9	15	TRBJ1-1	NA	NA	TGTGCCAGCAGCGTGTCCGGACAGACAAACACTGAAGCTTTCTTT	CASSVSGQTNTEAFF